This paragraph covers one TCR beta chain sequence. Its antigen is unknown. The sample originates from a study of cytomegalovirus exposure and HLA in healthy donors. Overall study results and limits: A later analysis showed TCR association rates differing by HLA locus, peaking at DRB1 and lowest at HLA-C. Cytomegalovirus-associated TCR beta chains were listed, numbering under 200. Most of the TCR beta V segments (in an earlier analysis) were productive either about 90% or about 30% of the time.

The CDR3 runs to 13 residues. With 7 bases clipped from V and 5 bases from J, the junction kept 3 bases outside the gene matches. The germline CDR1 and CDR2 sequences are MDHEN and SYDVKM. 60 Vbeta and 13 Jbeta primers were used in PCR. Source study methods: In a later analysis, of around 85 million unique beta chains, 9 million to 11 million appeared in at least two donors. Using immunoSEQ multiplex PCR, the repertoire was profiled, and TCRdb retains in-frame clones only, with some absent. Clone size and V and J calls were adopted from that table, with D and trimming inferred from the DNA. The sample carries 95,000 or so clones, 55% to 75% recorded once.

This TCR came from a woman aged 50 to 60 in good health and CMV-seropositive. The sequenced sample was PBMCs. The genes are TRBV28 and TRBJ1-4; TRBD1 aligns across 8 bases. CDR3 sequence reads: CASTDRVNEKLFF. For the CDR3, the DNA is TGTGCCAGCACGGACAGGGTAAATGAAAAACTGTTTTTT.